A selection of T cell receptor beta chains follows, all from one sample in a study of neoadjuvant anti-PD-1 for oral cavity cancer. Profiling relied on immunoSEQ multiplex PCR, and the TCRdb table lists in-frame clones only, not all of them. The profile covers roughly 15,000 clones, with about 70% appearing a single time and 2.8% taken by the ten largest. Sample: PBMCs, taken after nivolumab (anti-PD-1) treatment. Every receptor here comes from a person between 40 and 80 years old with oral cavity squamous cell carcinoma. The conserved cysteine and the conserved F or W are not part of the CDR3 here. The order of the fields is clone size, J gene, CDR3 length, V gene, CDR3 protein. The size field is filled for only some rows; it gives once, few, many or a size class.

>NA|TRBJ2-7|12|TRBV28
ASSSPTGVYEQY
>NA|TRBJ2-3|13|TRBV10-2
ASSEPTGLDVTQY
>once|TRBJ2-5|12|TRBV5-1
ASSKDPGRETQY
>NA|TRBJ2-3|13|TRBV7-8
ASIPPSGRPDTQY
>NA|TRBJ2-3|12|TRBV27
ASSSTGYTDTQY
>NA|TRBJ2-1|12|TRBV19
ASIPRGRRDEQF
>NA|TRBJ2-2|12|TRBV9
ASTRTGNTGELF
>once|TRBJ1-1|14|TRBV9
ASSVGFGGRDTEAF
>NA|TRBJ2-5|13|TRBV7-5
ARSFVWEEGETQY
>few|TRBJ2-5|10|TRBV5-1
AIRGREETQY
>NA|TRBJ2-5|14|TRBV14
ASSQGLGVHQETQY
>NA|TRBJ1-1|12|TRBV28
ASKPAGASTEAF
>few|TRBJ2-7|10|TRBV7-9
ASEGLTYEQY
>few|TRBJ1-5|14|TRBV27
ASSPRGVQSNQPQH
>NA|TRBJ2-1|16|TRBV9
ASSVEGGGPSVYNEQF
>NA|TRBJ2-5|11|TRBV2
ATAPEVQETQY
>NA|TRBJ2-2|11|TRBV5-1
ASSPANTGELF
>NA|TRBJ2-3|11|TRBV30
AWDRGYTDTQY
>NA|TRBJ1-2|15|TRBV19
ASSRTGTATGLGGYT
>NA|TRBJ2-2|13|TRBV25-1
ASSDPGLNTGELF
>NA|TRBJ2-6|12|TRBV19
ASGKGSGANVLT
>NA|TRBJ2-5|12|TRBV10-3
ATNSGRIGETQY
>NA|TRBJ2-7|14|TRBV7-7
ASSLAPSAELYEQY
>NA|TRBJ2-7|12|TRBV6-1
ASSELASTGEQY
>NA|TRBJ2-7|12|TRBV27
ASSPGTTAREQY
>NA|TRBJ1-1|9|TRBV6-5
ASSGRSNAF
>NA|TRBJ2-5|11|TRBV29-1
SGYRGIGETQY